The sample holds a few counts of the clone carrying this T cell receptor beta chain. The ends lost 8 bases at V and 7 bases at J; junction bases unmatched: 12. Germline values: CDR1 MNHEY, CDR2 SVGAGI. The CDR3 length is 14 residues. The table came from immunoSEQ multiplex PCR; TCRdb's copy has only in-frame clones and leaves some out. The table includes 110,000 to 150,000 clones, under 85% detected once. This specimen belongs to a study of blood T cell repertoires in COVID-19. Study overall: T cells, B-cell-depleted T cells, or PBMCs supplied cDNA or gDNA.

Material: PBMCs or T cells enriched from blood (not recorded which). The rearrangement joins TRBV6-5 to TRBJ1-2; TRBD1 matches 8 bases. The sequence came from a woman younger than 30 who had been exposed to COVID-19. In nucleotides, the CDR3 is TGTGCCAGCCGCCGACCGGGACAGGATCTTGGCTACACCTTC. It translates to CASRRPGQDLGYTF.